The T cell receptor (beta chain) described here comes from a study of CD8+ T cells in alopecia areata (dated by TCRdb to 2016 to 2019). Looking at the study overall: The treated patients took part in an open-label pilot trial in which moderate-to-severe alopecia areata was treated with oral tofacitinib at 5 to 10 mg twice daily. immunoSEQ multiplex PCR using 35 Vbeta forward primers and 13 Jbeta reverse primers was used to amplify TCRbeta CDR3 regions. Clonality in the scalp was compared among normal scalp (n=4), patchy alopecia areata scalp (n=8), and alopecia totalis/universalis scalp (n=8). Patients on tofacitinib were biopsied at baseline and after 4 and 24 weeks of treatment, and several of the patients also had a later scalp biopsy. Patients received tofacitinib for 6 to 18 months and were then followed off drug for 6 months to check for delayed response and recurrence. RNA came from the PAXgene miRNA kit for fixed scalp, the miRNeasy kit for PBMCs, and the RNeasy kit for mouse skin. In humans, TCRbeta sequencing was performed on scalp tissue and on sorted CD4+ and CD8+ peripheral blood T cells from healthy controls and from patients with patchy or totalis/universalis alopecia areata. In treated patients, disease severity was measured using the SALT score, which gives the percentage of scalp surface area affected. To study T cell clonal expansion in alopecia areata, the researchers applied high-throughput TCRbeta sequencing to both the C3H/HeJ mouse model and human patients. The full study reports these points: Scalp TCR repertoire analysis is complicated because resident alphabeta T cells in normal human skin are also sequenced, whereas mouse skin is dominated by gammadelta T cells. Higher clonality and more expanded CD8+ clones were observed in lesional scalp than in normal scalp, particularly in alopecia totalis/universalis, a finding suggestive of antigenic drive. During tofacitinib treatment, many expanded lesional clones remained in scalp and blood, and this persistence may partly explain relapse after treatment is stopped. Tofacitinib significantly decreased scalp clonality and the number of expanded CD8+ clones among the top 100 scalp clones. Because the treated cohort was small and had only one nonresponder, larger studies are needed to examine links between baseline CD8+ expansion and response. Shared TCR sequences between patients were less evident than in mice, which may be partly attributable to HLA diversity in the patient population.

Points on this clone: Its cognate antigen has yet to be identified. No clone much larger than this one lies a single base away; base qualities are absent.

The library came from the immunoSEQ multiplex PCR assay. To provide template for TCR sequencing, every sample had RNA extracted and reverse transcribed into cDNA. First-strand cDNA was synthesized using SuperScript III with a 2:1 mix of oligo-dT and random hexamers. A synthetic immune receptor repertoire was used to measure amplification bias, and any remaining bias was corrected computationally. The published analysis was carried out like this. Raw reads were preprocessed to remove errors, and CDR3 was defined according to IMGT conventions as the region from the conserved cysteine to phenylalanine. Clonality was computed as 1 minus the Shannon entropy, with the entropy normalized by log2 of the number of productive unique TCRs. Scalp TCRbeta sequences were cross-referenced with sorted blood CD4 and CD8 repertoires so that the CD4 or CD8 identity of scalp clones could be inferred. TCRdb stores this immuneACCESS table with in-frame sequences only. Part of the clones is absent; in the studies checked, under half of the shortfall reflects unresolved V genes, and no reason is known for the rest. The V and J calls and clone size were taken over from that table, and D and trimming were inferred from the DNA. The sample records 150,000 to 200,000 clones, 60% of which are singletons. Approximately 0.97% of the sample comes from the top ten.

The germline V gene yields SQVTM for CDR1 and ANQGSEA for CDR2. Including the terminal cysteine and phenylalanine, the CDR3 comprises 14 residues. The CDR3 DNA has 42 bases and is translated from base 1. V drops 3 bases and J drops 2 bases, leaving 12 bases in between. What this sample's time point label stands for: 24 weeks on oral tofacitinib. The treatment or condition label corresponds to: oral pan-JAK inhibitor, 5-10 mg twice daily. Lesional scalp punch biopsies and peripheral blood were collected from alopecia areata patients. PBMCs were isolated by density centrifugation and stained for CD3, CD4 and CD8, and CD4+ and CD8+ T cells were sorted on a FACSAria.

Recombination connected TRBV29-1 to TRBJ2-3; the D gene is unclear. This sequence originates from a human donor with alopecia areata. Sample: CD4+ T cells sorted from blood, taken at week 24, from a patient treated with tofacitinib. The CDR3 is CSVEPPGVTDTQYF. The DNA is as follows: TGCAGCGTTGAGCCTCCAGGAGTCACAGATACGCAGTATTTT.